The clone carrying this T cell receptor beta chain was picked up a small number of times. The data were obtained in a study of T cells after yellow fever vaccination. V lost 5 bases, J lost 6 bases, and 8 bases stayed unmatched. The CDR3 has 15 amino acids. In germline, CDR1 is SGHNT, CDR2 YENEEA. TCRdb reprocessed the 5' RACE reads via MiXCR and lists one record per CDR3 protein. The table shows 250,000 to 350,000 distinct CDR3 sequences, with about 4.5% occurring only once. This TCR derives from a man aged 18 to 30 who received the YFV17D yellow fever vaccine. The chain has TRBV11-3 and TRBJ2-2, with TRBD1 identical over 8 bases. The sample here was PBMCs, taken 15 days after the yellow fever booster vaccination. The CDR3 nucleotides read TGTGCCAGCAGCCGAGGACAGGGAAGATCCGGGGAGCTGTTTTTT. It is translated as CASSRGQGRSGELFF.